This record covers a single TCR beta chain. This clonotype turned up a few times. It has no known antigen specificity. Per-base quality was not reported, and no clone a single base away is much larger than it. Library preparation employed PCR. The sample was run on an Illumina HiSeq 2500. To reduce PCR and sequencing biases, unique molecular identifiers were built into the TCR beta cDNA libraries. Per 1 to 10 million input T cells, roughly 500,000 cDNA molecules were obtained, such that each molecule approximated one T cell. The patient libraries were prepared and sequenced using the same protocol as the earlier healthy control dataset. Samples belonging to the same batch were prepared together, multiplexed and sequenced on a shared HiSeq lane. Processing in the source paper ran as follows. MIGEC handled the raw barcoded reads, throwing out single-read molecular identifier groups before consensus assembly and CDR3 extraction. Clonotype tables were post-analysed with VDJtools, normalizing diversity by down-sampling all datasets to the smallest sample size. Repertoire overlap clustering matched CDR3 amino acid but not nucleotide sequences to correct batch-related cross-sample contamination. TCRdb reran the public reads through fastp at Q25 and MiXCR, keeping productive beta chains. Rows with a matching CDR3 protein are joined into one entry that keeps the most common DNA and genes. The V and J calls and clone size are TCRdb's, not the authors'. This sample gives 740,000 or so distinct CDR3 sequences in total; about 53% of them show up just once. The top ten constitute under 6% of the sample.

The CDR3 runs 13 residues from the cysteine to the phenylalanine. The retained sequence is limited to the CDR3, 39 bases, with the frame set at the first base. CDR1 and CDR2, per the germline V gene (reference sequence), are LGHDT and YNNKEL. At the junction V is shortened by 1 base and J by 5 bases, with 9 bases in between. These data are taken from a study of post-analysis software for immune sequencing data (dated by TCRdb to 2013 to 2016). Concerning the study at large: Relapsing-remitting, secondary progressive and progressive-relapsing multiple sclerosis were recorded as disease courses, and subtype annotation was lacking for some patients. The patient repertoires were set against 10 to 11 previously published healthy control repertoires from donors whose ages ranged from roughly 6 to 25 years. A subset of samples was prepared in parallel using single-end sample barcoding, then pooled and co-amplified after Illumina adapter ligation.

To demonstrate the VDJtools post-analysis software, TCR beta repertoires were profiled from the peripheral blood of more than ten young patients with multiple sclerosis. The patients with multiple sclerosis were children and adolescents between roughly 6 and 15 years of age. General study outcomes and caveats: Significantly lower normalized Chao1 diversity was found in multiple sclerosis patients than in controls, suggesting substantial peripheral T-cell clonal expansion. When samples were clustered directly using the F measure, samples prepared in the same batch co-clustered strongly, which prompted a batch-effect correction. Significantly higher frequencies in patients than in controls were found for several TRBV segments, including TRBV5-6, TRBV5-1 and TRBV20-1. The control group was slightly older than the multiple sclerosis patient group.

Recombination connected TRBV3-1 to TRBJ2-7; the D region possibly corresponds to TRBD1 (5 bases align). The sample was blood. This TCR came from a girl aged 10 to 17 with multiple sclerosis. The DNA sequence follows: TGTGCCAGCAGCCAAGCACAGGCCCACGAGCAGTACTTC. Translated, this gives CASSQAQAHEQYF.